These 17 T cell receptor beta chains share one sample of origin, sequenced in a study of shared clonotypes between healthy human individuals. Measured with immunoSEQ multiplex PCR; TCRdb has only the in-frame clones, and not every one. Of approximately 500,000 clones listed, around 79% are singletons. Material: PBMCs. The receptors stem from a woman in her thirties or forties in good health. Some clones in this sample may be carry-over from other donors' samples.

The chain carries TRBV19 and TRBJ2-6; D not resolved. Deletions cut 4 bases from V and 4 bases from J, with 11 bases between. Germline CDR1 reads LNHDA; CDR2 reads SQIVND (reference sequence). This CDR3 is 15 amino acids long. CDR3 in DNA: TGTGCCAGTAGTAGCGAAAGTTACGGGGCCAACGTCCTGACTTTC. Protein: CASSSESYGANVLTF. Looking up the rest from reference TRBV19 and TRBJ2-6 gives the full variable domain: DGGITQSPKYLFRKEGQNVTLSCEQNLNHDAMYWYRQDPGQGLRLIYYSQIVNDFQKGDIAEGYSVSREKKESFPLTVTSAQKNPTAFYLCASSSESYGANVLTFGAGSRLTVL.

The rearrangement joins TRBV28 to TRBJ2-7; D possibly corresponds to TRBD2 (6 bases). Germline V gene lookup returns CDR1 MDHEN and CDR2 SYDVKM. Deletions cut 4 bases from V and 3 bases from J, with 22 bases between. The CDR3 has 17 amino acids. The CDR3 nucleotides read TGTGCCAGCAGTTCCACCCCCCGGTGGGGCGGGGACTACGAGCAGTACTTC. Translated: CASSSTPRWGGDYEQYF.

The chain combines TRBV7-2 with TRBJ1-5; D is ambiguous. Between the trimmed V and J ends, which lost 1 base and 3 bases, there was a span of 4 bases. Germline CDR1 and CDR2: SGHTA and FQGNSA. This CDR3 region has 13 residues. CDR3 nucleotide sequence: TGTGCCAGCAGCTTAGACACCAATCAGCCCCAGCATTTT. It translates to CASSLDTNQPQHF.

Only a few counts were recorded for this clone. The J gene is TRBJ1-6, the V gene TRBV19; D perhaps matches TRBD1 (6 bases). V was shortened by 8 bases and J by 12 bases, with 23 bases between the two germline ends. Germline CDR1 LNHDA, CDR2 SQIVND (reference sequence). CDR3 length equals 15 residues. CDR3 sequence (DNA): TGTGCCAGTCGTCCTACGAGCTTACAGGGAAGACCCCTCCACTTT. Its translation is CASRPTSLQGRPLHF.

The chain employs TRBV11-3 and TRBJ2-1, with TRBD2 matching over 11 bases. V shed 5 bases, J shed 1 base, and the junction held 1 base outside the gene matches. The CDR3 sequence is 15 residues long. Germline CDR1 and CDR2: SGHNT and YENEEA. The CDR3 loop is CASSLAGGSYNEQFF. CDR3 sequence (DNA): TGTGCCAGCAGCCTAGCGGGAGGATCCTACAATGAGCAGTTCTTC.

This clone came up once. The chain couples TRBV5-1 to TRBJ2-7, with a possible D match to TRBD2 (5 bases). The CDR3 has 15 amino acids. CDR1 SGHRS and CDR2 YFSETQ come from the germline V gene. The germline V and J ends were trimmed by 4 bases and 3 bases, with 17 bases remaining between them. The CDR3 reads CASSPLAGRSYEQYF. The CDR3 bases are TGCGCCAGCAGCCCTCTAGCTGGCCGTAGCTACGAGCAGTACTTC.

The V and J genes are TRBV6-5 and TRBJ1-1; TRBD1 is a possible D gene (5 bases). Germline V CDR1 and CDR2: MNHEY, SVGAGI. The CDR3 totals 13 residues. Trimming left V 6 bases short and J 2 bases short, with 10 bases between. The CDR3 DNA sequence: TGTGCCAGCAGGGGGACGGCAAACACTGAAGCTTTCTTT. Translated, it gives CASRGTANTEAFF.

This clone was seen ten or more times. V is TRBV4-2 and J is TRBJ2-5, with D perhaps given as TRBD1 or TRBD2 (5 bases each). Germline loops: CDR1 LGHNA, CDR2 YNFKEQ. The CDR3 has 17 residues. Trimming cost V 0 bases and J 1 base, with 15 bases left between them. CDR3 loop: CASSQDKGSAGQETQYF. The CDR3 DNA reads TGTGCCAGCAGCCAAGATAAGGGGAGTGCGGGCCAAGAGACCCAGTACTTC.

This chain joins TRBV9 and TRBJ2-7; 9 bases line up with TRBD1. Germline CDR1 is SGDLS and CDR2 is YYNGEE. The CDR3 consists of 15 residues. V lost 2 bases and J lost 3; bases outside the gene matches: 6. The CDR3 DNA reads TGTGCCAGCAGCGTCCACCGGGACAGGGACTACGAGCAGTACTTC. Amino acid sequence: CASSVHRDRDYEQYF.

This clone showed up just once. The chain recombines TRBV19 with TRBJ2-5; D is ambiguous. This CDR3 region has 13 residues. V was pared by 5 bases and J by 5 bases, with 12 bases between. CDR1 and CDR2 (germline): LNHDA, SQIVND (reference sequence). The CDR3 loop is CASSFQAFETQYF. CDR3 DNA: TGTGCCAGTAGTTTTCAGGCGTTCGAGACCCAGTACTTC. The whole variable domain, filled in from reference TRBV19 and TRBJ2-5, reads DGGITQSPKYLFRKEGQNVTLSCEQNLNHDAMYWYRQDPGQGLRLIYYSQIVNDFQKGDIAEGYSVSREKKESFPLTVTSAQKNPTAFYLCASSFQAFETQYFGPGTRLLVL.

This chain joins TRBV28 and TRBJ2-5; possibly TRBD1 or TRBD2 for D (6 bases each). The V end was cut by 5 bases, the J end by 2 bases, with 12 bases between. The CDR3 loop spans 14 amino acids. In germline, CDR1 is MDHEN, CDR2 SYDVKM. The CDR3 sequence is CASSLGGQQETQYF. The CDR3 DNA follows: TGTGCCAGCAGTCTCGGGGGCCAGCAAGAGACCCAGTACTTC.

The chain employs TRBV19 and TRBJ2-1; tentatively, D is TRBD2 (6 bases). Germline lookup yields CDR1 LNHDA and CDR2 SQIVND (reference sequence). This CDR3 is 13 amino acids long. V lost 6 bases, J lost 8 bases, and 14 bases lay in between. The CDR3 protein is CASRRGSGYEQFF. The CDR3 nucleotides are TGTGCCAGTAGGCGGGGTTCAGGGTATGAGCAGTTCTTC.

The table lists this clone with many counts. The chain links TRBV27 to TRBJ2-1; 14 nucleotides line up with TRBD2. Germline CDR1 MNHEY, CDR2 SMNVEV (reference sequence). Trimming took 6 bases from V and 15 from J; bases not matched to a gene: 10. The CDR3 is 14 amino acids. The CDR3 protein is CASRAGTSGRRRFF. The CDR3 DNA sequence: TGTGCCAGCAGAGCCGGGACTAGCGGGAGACGGCGGTTCTTC.

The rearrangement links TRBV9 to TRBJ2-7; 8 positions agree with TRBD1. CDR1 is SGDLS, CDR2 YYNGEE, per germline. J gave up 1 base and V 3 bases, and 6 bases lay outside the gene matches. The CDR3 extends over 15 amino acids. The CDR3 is CASSAGDRPSYEQYF. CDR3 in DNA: TGTGCCAGCAGCGCGGGGGACAGGCCTTCCTACGAGCAGTACTTC.

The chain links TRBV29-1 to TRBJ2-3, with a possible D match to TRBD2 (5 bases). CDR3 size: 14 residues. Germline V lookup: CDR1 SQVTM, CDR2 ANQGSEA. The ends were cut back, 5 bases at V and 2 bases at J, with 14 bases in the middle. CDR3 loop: CSVTPTGFTDTQYF. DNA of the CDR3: TGCAGCGTTACTCCCACGGGGTTCACAGATACGCAGTATTTT.

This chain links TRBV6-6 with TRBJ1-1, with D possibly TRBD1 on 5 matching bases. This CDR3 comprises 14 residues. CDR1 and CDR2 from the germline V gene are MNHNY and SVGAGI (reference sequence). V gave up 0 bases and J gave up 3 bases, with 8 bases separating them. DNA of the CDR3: TGTGCCAGCAGTTACTCCGGGACGGACACTGAAGCTTTCTTT. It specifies CASSYSGTDTEAFF.

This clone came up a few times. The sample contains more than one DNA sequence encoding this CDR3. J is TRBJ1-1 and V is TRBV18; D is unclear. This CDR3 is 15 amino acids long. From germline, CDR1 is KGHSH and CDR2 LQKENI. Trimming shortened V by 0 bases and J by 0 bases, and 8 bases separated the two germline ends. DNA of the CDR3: TGTGCCAGCTCACCACCAAACAGCATGAACACTGAAGCTTTCTTT. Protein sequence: CASSPPNSMNTEAFF.